The 21 T cell receptor beta chains reported below all come from one sample, sequenced in a study of shared clonotypes between healthy human individuals. Assay: immunoSEQ multiplex PCR; the TCRdb copy retains only in-frame clones and omits some. The sample lists 90,000 to 120,000 clones; around 71% were seen once. Sequenced: memory CD8+ T cells sorted from blood. Subset described: CD45RO+ cells pooled with CCR7-negative TemRA cells. Receptor source: a woman aged 30 to 39 in good health.

The chain carries TRBV27 and TRBJ2-1, with D unclear. This CDR3 comprises 15 residues. V was pared by 1 base and J by 3 bases, with 10 bases between. The germline gives CDR1 MNHEY, CDR2 SMNVEV (reference sequence). DNA of the CDR3: TGTGCCAGCAGTTTATTCCACTCCGTCTACAATGAGCAGTTCTTC. Translation gives CASSLFHSVYNEQFF.

This clone has a handful of counts. V gene TRBV15 combines with J gene TRBJ2-2, with 8 bases that match TRBD1. Germline V gene sequence: CDR1 LNHNV, CDR2 YYDKDF (reference sequence). With 5 bases clipped from V and 4 bases from J, the junction kept 12 bases outside the gene matches. This CDR3 contains 17 residues. Here the CDR3 reads CATSRSVTGDPTGELFF. CDR3 in DNA: TGTGCCACCAGCCGTTCCGTGACAGGGGACCCCACCGGGGAGCTGTTTTTT.

This sequence joins TRBV15 and TRBJ2-3; TRBD2 aligns across 10 bases. CDR3 length equals 16 residues. Trimming at V came to 1 base and at J to 1 base, leaving 2 bases not matched to a gene. Germline V lookup: CDR1 LNHNV, CDR2 YYDKDF (reference sequence). Here the CDR3 DNA reads TGTGCCACCAGCAGAGGCGGGACTAGCGGCACAGATACGCAGTATTTT. It codes for CATSRGGTSGTDTQYF. The whole variable domain, remainder taken from reference TRBV15 and TRBJ2-3, is DAMVIQNPRYQVTQFGKPVTLSCSQTLNHNVMYWYQQKSSQAPKLLFHYYDKDFNNEADTPDNFQSRRPNTSFCFLDIRSPGLGDTAMYLCATSRGGTSGTDTQYFGPGTRLTVL.

This clone occurred a few times. The chain recombines TRBV5-6 with TRBJ2-7, with D uncertain. Germline loops: CDR1 SGHDT, CDR2 YYEEEE. CDR3 length: 13 residues. The ends were cut back, 1 base at V and 0 bases at J, with 5 bases in the middle. The CDR3 bases are TGTGCCAGCAGCTTGCAATACTCCTACGAGCAGTACTTC. Residues: CASSLQYSYEQYF.

This rearrangement joins TRBV5-8 to TRBJ2-7, with D perhaps matching TRBD1 (6 bases). The CDR3 is made up of 14 amino acids. V shed 5 bases and J shed 5 bases, with 17 bases lying between them. Per germline, CDR1 SGHTS and CDR2 YDEGEE. CDR3 in DNA: TGTGCCAGCAGGGGTAGTCAGGGGTTGGACGAGCAGTACTTC. Residues: CASRGSQGLDEQYF.

There are a few counts of this clone. The rearrangement joins TRBV25-1 to TRBJ2-3; 7 positions match TRBD1. Germline values: CDR1 MGHDK, CDR2 SYGVNS. V dropped 3 bases and J dropped 3; count of bases not matched to a gene: 12. The CDR3 is 17 amino acids. The CDR3 is CASSDPQGDQVTDTQYF. The CDR3 DNA sequence: TGTGCCAGCAGTGATCCCCAGGGGGACCAAGTAACAGATACGCAGTATTTT. The complete variable domain, with remaining parts taken from reference TRBV25-1 and TRBJ2-3, reads EADIYQTPRYLVIGTGKKITLECSQTMGHDKMYWYQQDPGMELHLIHYSYGVNSTEKGDLSSESTVSRIRTEHFPLTLESARPSHTSQYLCASSDPQGDQVTDTQYFGPGTRLTVL.

The chain uses TRBV30 and TRBJ2-2; 8 bases are shared with TRBD1. The CDR3 runs 19 residues. V lost 1 base to trimming and J lost 7 bases; unmatched junction nucleotides: 20. Germline loops: CDR1 GTSNPN, CDR2 SVGIG (reference sequence). CDR3 region: CAWSGTGYERHPRNGELFF. The DNA for the CDR3 is TGTGCCTGGAGTGGGACAGGGTACGAGCGACACCCACGTAACGGGGAGCTGTTTTTT.

This clone has a handful of counts. The DNA for the CDR3 is TGTGCCAGCAGTTTATACGCGGGATTGACACAAGATACGCAGTATTTT. It specifies CASSLYAGLTQDTQYF. V and J are TRBV27 and TRBJ2-3; tentative D call: TRBD2 (6 bases). V dropped 1 base and J dropped 5 bases, with 16 bases sitting between them. CDR1 MNHEY and CDR2 SMNVEV come from the germline V gene (reference sequence). The CDR3 has 16 amino acids.

This chain connects TRBV11-2 to TRBJ2-3, with 9 positions matching TRBD2. The CDR3 extends over 15 amino acids. With V trimmed by 5 bases and J by 9 bases, 12 bases remained unmatched. Germline V gives CDR1 SGHAT, CDR2 FQNNGV. The CDR3 reads CASSRRREGPGTQYF. CDR3 bases: TGTGCCAGCAGCCGGAGGCGGGAGGGCCCCGGGACGCAGTATTTT.

The chain combines TRBV2 with TRBJ2-2; D is uncertain. Between the trimmed V and J ends, which lost 2 bases and 4 bases, there was a span of 14 bases. The CDR3 is 16 amino acids. Germline V gene lookup returns CDR1 SNHLY and CDR2 FYNNEI. CDR3 sequence: CASSELNPLTTGELFF. The DNA for the CDR3 is TGTGCCAGCAGTGAATTGAACCCCCTTACCACCGGGGAGCTGTTTTTT. Drawing the rest from reference TRBV2 and TRBJ2-2, the complete variable domain is EPEVTQTPSHQVTQMGQEVILRCVPISNHLYFYWYRQILGQKVEFLVSFYNNEISEKSEIFDDQFSVERPDGSNFTLKIRSTKLEDSAMYFCASSELNPLTTGELFFGEGSRLTVL.

Points on this clone: A far larger clone is off by one base, so a read error is likely. The same CDR3 also results from other DNA sequences found in this sample. The chain couples TRBV20-1 to TRBJ1-1; D is unresolved. Per germline, CDR1 DFQATT and CDR2 SNEGSKA (reference sequence). The CDR3 sequence is 11 residues long. This CDR3 reads CSLDENTEAFF. CDR3 sequence (DNA): TGCAGTCTCGACGAGAACACCGAAGCTTTCTTT.

There are a few counts of this clone. The chain couples TRBV6-6 to TRBJ2-7, with 10 bases identical to TRBD2. With 2 bases clipped from V and 5 bases from J, the junction kept 3 bases outside the gene matches. This CDR3 region has 14 residues. Germline V gene lookup returns CDR1 MNHNY and CDR2 SVGAGI (reference sequence). DNA for the CDR3: TGTGCCAGCAGTTACCAGCGGGAGGGCAACGAGCAGTACTTC. This codes for CASSYQREGNEQYF.

The count of this clone is one. The chain joins TRBV7-2 to TRBJ2-2; D possibly corresponds to TRBD2 (6 bases). This CDR3 region has 16 residues. CDR1 and CDR2 (germline): SGHTA, FQGNSA. Trimming cost V 2 bases and J 5 bases, with 15 bases left between them. This CDR3 reads CASSLLSGVRTGELFF. The DNA of the CDR3 is TGTGCCAGCAGCTTACTATCGGGAGTTCGGACCGGGGAGCTGTTTTTT.

The chain carries TRBV7-9 and TRBJ2-5, with D possibly TRBD2 on 5 matching bases. Between the trimmed V and J ends, which lost 4 bases and 4 bases, there was a span of 16 bases. Germline V gene lookup returns CDR1 SEHNR and CDR2 FQNEAQ (reference sequence). This CDR3 region has 15 residues. The chain's CDR3 is CASSWAVGSSETQYF. CDR3 DNA sequence: TGTGCCAGCAGCTGGGCCGTAGGGAGTTCAGAGACCCAGTACTTC.

V gene TRBV7-9 combines with J gene TRBJ1-1; 8 bases are shared with TRBD1. The CDR3 runs to 16 residues. Germline CDR1 SEHNR, CDR2 FQNEAQ (reference sequence). V was pared by 3 bases and J by 1 base, with 7 bases of the junction left unmatched. The CDR3 sequence is CASSFPAGQANTEAFF. CDR3 DNA: TGTGCCAGCAGCTTTCCGGCGGGACAGGCGAACACTGAAGCTTTCTTT.

A few counts support this clone. The chain uses TRBV5-6 and TRBJ2-1, with D maybe TRBD1 (6 bases). The CDR3 is 15 residues long. The germline CDR1 and CDR2 sequences are SGHDT and YYEEEE. Deletions cut 4 bases from V and 3 bases from J, with 14 bases between. CDR3 DNA: TGTGCCAGCAGCAGACCCGGGACAAGCTACAATGAGCAGTTCTTC. This gives the protein CASSRPGTSYNEQFF.

This chain uses TRBV28 with TRBJ2-7; D call uncertain. CDR3 size: 12 residues. Per germline, CDR1 MDHEN and CDR2 SYDVKM. Trimming cost V 5 bases and J 5 bases, with 10 bases left between them. CDR3 in amino acids: CASSPPFHEQYF. CDR3 DNA sequence: TGTGCCAGCAGTCCCCCTTTCCACGAGCAGTACTTC.

This chain uses TRBV9 with TRBJ2-7, with 14 bases that match TRBD2. The CDR3 totals 14 residues. Germline loops: CDR1 SGDLS, CDR2 YYNGEE. With V trimmed by 3 bases and J by 6 bases, 2 bases remained unmatched. The CDR3: CASSAGLAGAEQYF. As DNA, the CDR3 is TGTGCCAGCAGCGCGGGACTAGCGGGAGCCGAGCAGTACTTC.

The chain links TRBV6-4 to TRBJ2-2; D gene unclear. With 8 bases removed from V and 3 bases from J, the gap between germline ends came to 10 bases. Per the germline V gene, CDR1 is MRHNA and CDR2 is SNTAGT. The CDR3 contains 13 residues. CDR3 in amino acids: CASSPADTGELFF. The CDR3 DNA is TGTGCCAGCTCGCCCGCCGACACCGGGGAGCTGTTTTTT.

This clone was seen once. V and J are TRBV27 and TRBJ2-6; either TRBD1 or TRBD2 may fit D (5 bases each). Germline CDR1 is MNHEY and CDR2 is SMNVEV (reference sequence). CDR3 length equals 17 residues. V lost 8 bases to trimming and J lost 0 bases, with 17 bases between them. The CDR3 nucleotides are TGTGCCAGCCTTCCGGGACCGAAGAGCTCTGGGGCCAACGTCCTGACTTTC. Its translation is CASLPGPKSSGANVLTF.

This clone was found once. The chain recombines TRBV18 with TRBJ2-1; tentative D call: TRBD1 (6 bases). Trimming took off 2 bases at V and 0 bases at J, with 11 bases between the two ends. CDR1 is KGHSH, CDR2 LQKENI, per germline. The CDR3 length is 16 residues. The CDR3 DNA reads TGTGCCAGCTCACCAGCAGGGGCCACCTCCTACAATGAGCAGTTCTTC. Its translation is CASSPAGATSYNEQFF.